This T cell receptor (beta chain) appears in the sequencing data of a study of shared clonotypes between healthy human individuals (dated by TCRdb to 2019 to 2021). At the level of the whole study: The cohort included three men and a couple of women between 18 and 49 years of age. Blood TCR repertoires of roughly five healthy adults were deeply sequenced to estimate repertoire size and the extent of clonotype sharing between individuals. For each donor, CD4 naive and CD4 memory were each given three plates, CD8 naive was given two plates, and CD8 memory was given one plate. Each donor's leukapheresis produced roughly between roughly 0.85 and 9.5 billion PBMCs. To increase sequencing depth and limit assay-specific biases, TCR repertoire library preparation and sequencing were carried out by different laboratories using diverse techniques.

Healthy HIV-negative adults with no recently reported acute infections or vaccinations were included as donors. All donors were Caucasian adults living in Nashville, Tennessee, USA. Magnetic negative selection was used to enrich CD4+ T cells, after which naive cells were positively selected on CD45RA and the negative fraction became the memory subset. After blood collection by leukapheresis, PBMCs were isolated using Ficoll-Histopaque density gradient centrifugation and then cryopreserved in the vapor phase of liquid nitrogen. Analytical flow cytometry was used to check the purity and quantity of every magnetically sorted T cell population. From each sorted fraction, genomic DNA was isolated and quantified by UV absorbance on a Nanodrop 2000c. The table lists this clone with a count of one. Its antigen is still unknown. Base qualities are missing; no much larger clone stands one base away. Other DNA variants within this sample encode the same CDR3.

Study-wide conclusions, independent of this receptor: Sampling was restricted to blood, and TCR repertoires in tissue are likely to differ from TCR repertoires in blood. The genetic and exposure-history diversity represented was limited by the small number of donors. Larger estimated clonotype richness was generally found for naive subsets than for memory subsets. Pairwise subsampling led to the expectation that sequencing depth would affect the degree of clonotype sharing among donors. Sharing across a handful of donors was observed for about 5% of naive CD4, under 4% of naive CD8, over 2% of memory CD4, and over 0.3% of memory CD8 clonotypes. Compared with non-shared clonotypes, the clonotypes found in all four sorted-subset donors had higher generation probabilities. Rarefaction of sorted-subset datasets indicated incomplete sequencing despite the large sequencing depth.

The trim is 3 bases for V and 4 bases for J, with a gap of 3 bases between the germline ends. Inclusive of the bounding cysteine and phenylalanine, the CDR3 is 11 residues long. The DNA shown is the 33-base CDR3, in frame from base 1. The germline V gene encodes CDR1 MNHNS and CDR2 SASEGT. Using the deep immunoSEQ assay, TCR CDR3 regions were amplified from genomic DNA by multiplex PCR. Genomic DNA extracted from each cell subset was distributed evenly over all wells of several immunoSEQ 96-well plates, and each plate served as one replicate. For sorted subsets, approximately 200 ng of genomic DNA, equivalent to 30,000 or so T cell genomes, went into each replicate PCR. Purified libraries were quantified with a Qubit 3.0 fluorometer, sized on a Bioanalyzer 2100, and re-quantified with the KAPA Library Quantification kit. Every immunoSEQ 96-well plate was sequenced on a separate single-read 150-cycle Illumina NextSeq 550 flow cell. On the study's bioinformatics: Because the immunoSEQ output included only junctional sequences and no quality scores, the filtering could not be the same as the filtering used for full-length reads. To assign V/J genes and CDR3, sequences were annotated against IMGT germline references using PyIR, a Python wrapper for IgBLAST v1.9. Reads with weak V/J assignments (E-value above 1e-6), missing CDR3, stop codons, out-of-frame junctions, or ambiguous translated residues were removed. V3J clonotypes were defined by identical inferred V gene, J gene, and CDR3 amino acid sequence. To compute the percentage overlap between repertoires, the number of shared unique clonotypes was divided by the size of the smaller repertoire. Richness of each repertoire was evaluated using RTK rarefaction, the Chao1 estimator, and Recon v2.1 estimates of unobserved clonotypes. Generation probabilities for all TCRbeta clonotypes obtained by the gDNA method from several donors were computed using OLGA. The table was pulled from immuneACCESS by TCRdb, which kept in-frame rearrangements only. Such tables lose some clones; where checked, under half of the loss comes from unresolved V genes, and the rest has no known cause. V and J calls and clone size are as listed in that table; D and trimming were resolved from the DNA. The table for this sample lists 950,000 to 1,300,000 clones; about 75% of them were counted only once. The leading ten clones occupy roughly 1.5% of the sample.

This receptor was obtained from a man aged 18-30 years in good health. This sequence uses TRBV6-1 and TRBJ2-5; the D gene remains uncertain. Input material: memory CD4+ T cells sorted from blood. The cell subset or site label, as the study defines it: CD45RA-negative fraction. The CDR3 has the sequence CASSEGETQYF. DNA sequence: TGTGCCAGCAGTGAGGGAGAGACCCAGTACTTC.